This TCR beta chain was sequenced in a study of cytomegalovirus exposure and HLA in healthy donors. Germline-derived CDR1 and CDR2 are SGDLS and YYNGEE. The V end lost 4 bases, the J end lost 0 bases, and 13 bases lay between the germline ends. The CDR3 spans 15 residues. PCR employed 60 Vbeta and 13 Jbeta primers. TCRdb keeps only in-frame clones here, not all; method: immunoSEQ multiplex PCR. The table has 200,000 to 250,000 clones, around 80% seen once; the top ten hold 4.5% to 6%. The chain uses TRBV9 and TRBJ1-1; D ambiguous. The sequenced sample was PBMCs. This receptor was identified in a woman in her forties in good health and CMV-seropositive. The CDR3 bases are TGTGCCAGCAGCCCCTCCCCAGGCATGAACACTGAAGCTTTCTTT. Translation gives CASSPSPGMNTEAFF.